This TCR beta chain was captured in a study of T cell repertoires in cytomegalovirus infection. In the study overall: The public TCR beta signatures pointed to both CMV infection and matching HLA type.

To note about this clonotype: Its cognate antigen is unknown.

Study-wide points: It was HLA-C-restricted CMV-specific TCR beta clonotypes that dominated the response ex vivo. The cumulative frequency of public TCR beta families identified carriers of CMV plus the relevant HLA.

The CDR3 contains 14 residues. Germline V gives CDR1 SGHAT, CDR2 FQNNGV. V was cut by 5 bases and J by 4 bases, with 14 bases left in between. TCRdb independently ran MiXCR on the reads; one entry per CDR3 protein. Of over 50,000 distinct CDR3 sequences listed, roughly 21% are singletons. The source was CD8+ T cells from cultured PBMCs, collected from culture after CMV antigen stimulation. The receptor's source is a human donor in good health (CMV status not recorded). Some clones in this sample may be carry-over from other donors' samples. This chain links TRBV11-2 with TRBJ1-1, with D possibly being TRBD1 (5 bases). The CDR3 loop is CASSPRGGSTEAFF. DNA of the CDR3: TGTGCCAGCAGCCCCCGGGGGGGAAGCACTGAAGCTTTCTTT.